This entry lists 20 T cell receptor beta chains sequenced from one sample in a study of stem cell transplantation in POMP-related autoinflammatory disease. Using immunoSEQ multiplex PCR, the repertoire was profiled, and TCRdb retains in-frame clones only, with some absent. The sample has 2,000 to 2,500 clones; less than 90% are singletons. Sample: Tregs from PBMCs, taken before stem cell transplantation. These receptors were collected from a human donor with POMP-related autoinflammation and immune dysregulation (PRAID).

This sequence joins TRBV2 and TRBJ1-1; 7 bases agree with TRBD1. J lost 5 bases, V lost 10 bases, and 19 bases had no gene match. Looked up from germline, CDR1 is SNHLY and CDR2 is FYNNEI. The CDR3 is 16 residues long. CDR3 in DNA: TGTGCCAACGCCGACCTTAACAGGGGACGGTGGACTGAAGCTTTCTTT. It is translated as CANADLNRGRWTEAFF.

The genes are TRBV9 and TRBJ2-7; 9 bases map to TRBD1. The CDR3 consists of 15 residues. Germline trimming cut 2 bases from V and 5 bases from J; bases unmatched to any gene: 8. In germline, CDR1 is SGDLS, CDR2 YYNGEE. The DNA of the CDR3 is TGTGCCAGCAGCGTTACCCCGGGACAGGGAGACGAGCAGTACTTC. This translates into CASSVTPGQGDEQYF.

The gene calls are TRBV5-1 and TRBJ1-4; D might be TRBD1 (5 bases). The CDR3 extends over 15 amino acids. Germline CDR1 and CDR2: SGHRS and YFSETQ. V shed 0 bases and J shed 5 bases, with 11 bases lying between them. CDR3 bases: TGCGCCAGCAGCTTGGTGGGGACTAGGAATGAAAAACTGTTTTTT. Residues: CASSLVGTRNEKLFF.

This chain joins TRBV28 and TRBJ1-3; the D gene is possibly TRBD1 (6 bases). Germline CDR1 MDHEN, CDR2 SYDVKM. Between the trimmed V and J ends, which lost 1 base and 1 base, there was a span of 8 bases. The CDR3 runs to 15 residues. The chain's CDR3 is CASSLLDRSGNTIYF. In DNA form, the CDR3 reads TGTGCCAGCAGTTTATTAGACAGGTCTGGAAACACCATATATTTT.

With respect to this clone: The junction departs from germline at one end; a sequencing error may be responsible. This chain joins TRBV19 and TRBJ2-7; D call uncertain. The germline V gene has CDR1 LNHDA and CDR2 SQIVND (reference sequence). The CDR3 is made up of 13 amino acids. CDR3 DNA sequence: TGTGCCAGTAGTATAGGAGACGGCTACAAGCAGTACTTC. This codes for CASSIGDGYKQYF.

This clone was counted a few times. The rearrangement uses TRBV2 and TRBJ1-1; 7 nucleotides align to TRBD1. Losses at the gene ends were 5 bases for V and 7 bases for J; bases not matched to a gene: 4. Germline values: CDR1 SNHLY, CDR2 FYNNEI. This CDR3 contains 12 residues. CDR3 protein: CASSLDRDEAFF. In nucleotides, the CDR3 is TGTGCCAGCAGTCTAGACAGGGATGAAGCTTTCTTT.

The rearrangement links TRBV28 to TRBJ2-1; 11 nucleotides align to TRBD2. This CDR3 spans 15 amino acids. Germline values: CDR1 MDHEN, CDR2 SYDVKM. Germline trimming cut 5 bases from V and 7 bases from J; bases unmatched to any gene: 7. CDR3 sequence reads: CASSPSSGRWNEQFF. The CDR3 DNA reads as TGTGCCAGCAGTCCCTCTAGCGGGAGGTGGAATGAGCAGTTCTTC.

The chain recombines TRBV2 with TRBJ2-2; 8 bases line up with TRBD1. This CDR3 comprises 15 residues. Germline V lookup: CDR1 SNHLY, CDR2 FYNNEI. The ends lost 4 bases at V and 4 bases at J; junction bases unmatched: 5. The CDR3 here is CASSVDRGTTGELFF. CDR3 in DNA: TGTGCCAGCAGTGTTGACAGGGGAACCACCGGGGAGCTGTTTTTT.

The genes are TRBV27 and TRBJ2-3, with D maybe TRBD1 (5 bases). CDR1 and CDR2 from the germline V gene are MNHEY and SMNVEV (reference sequence). The CDR3 is 16 residues long. Trimming took 4 bases from V and 2 from J, leaving 16 bases between them. CDR3 sequence: CASSSRGSIFTDTQYF. The CDR3, as DNA: TGTGCCAGCAGTTCAAGGGGCAGCATTTTCACAGATACGCAGTATTTT.

The rearrangement joins TRBV7-3 to TRBJ2-5; D not resolved. CDR1 is SGHTA and CDR2 is FQGTGA in the germline V gene. V was cut by 2 bases and J by 0 bases, with 4 bases left in between. This CDR3 is built from 13 residues. The CDR3 DNA is TGTGCCAGCAGCTTAGGACACCAAGAGACCCAGTACTTC. Its translation: CASSLGHQETQYF.

The chain couples TRBV19 to TRBJ1-4; no clear D gene. V dropped 3 bases and J dropped 5 bases, with 10 bases sitting between them. The CDR3 loop spans 14 amino acids. Per germline, CDR1 LNHDA and CDR2 SQIVND (reference sequence). Here the CDR3 DNA reads TGTGCCAGTAGTATGGGGTTTTCGAATGAAAAACTGTTTTTT. This sequence encodes CASSMGFSNEKLFF.

The chain carries TRBV7-5 and TRBJ2-7; the table's D call, TRBD1, was not checked against the DNA. TRBV7-5 corresponds to a pseudogene. This CDR3 is built from 15 residues. CDR3 protein: CASSLGATGSHEQYF. The CDR3 DNA reads as TGTGCCAGCAGCTTAGGGGCGACAGGAAGTCACGAGCAGTACTTC.

The chain is built from TRBV25-1 and TRBJ2-7, with 16 bases lining up with TRBD2. V gave up 3 bases and J gave up 2 bases; unmatched junction bases: 1. Germline V gene lookup returns CDR1 MGHDK and CDR2 SYGVNS. The CDR3 has 16 amino acids. As DNA, the CDR3 is TGTGCCAGCAGTGAGGGGACTAGCGGGAGGGCCTACGAGCAGTACTTC. This codes for CASSEGTSGRAYEQYF.

This rearrangement joins TRBV12-1 to TRBJ2-2; the table's D gene call, TRBD1, was not cross checked with the DNA. TRBV12-1 is a listed pseudogene. The CDR3 extends over 20 amino acids. The CDR3 sequence: CASSFADRGQGAKATGELFF. In nucleotides, the CDR3 is TGTGCCAGCAGCTTTGCGGATAGGGGACAGGGGGCGAAGGCCACCGGGGAGCTGTTTTTT.

In its sample, this clone was seen once. This chain uses TRBV5-1 with TRBJ1-4; no definite D call. The CDR3 is 13 residues long. The germline V and J ends were trimmed by 4 bases and 4 bases, with 8 bases remaining between them. CDR1 SGHRS and CDR2 YFSETQ come from the germline V gene. The CDR3 is CASSRADNEKLFF. As DNA, the CDR3 is TGCGCCAGCAGCCGGGCAGATAATGAAAAACTGTTTTTT.

The chain recombines TRBV6-5 with TRBJ2-1; D uncertain. V lost 5 bases and J 3 bases, leaving 14 bases between the germline ends. Germline CDR1 MNHEY, CDR2 SVGAGI. The CDR3 length is 15 residues. CDR3 region: CASSVDWGIYNEQFF. The CDR3 coding sequence is TGTGCCAGCAGTGTAGACTGGGGAATCTACAATGAGCAGTTCTTC.

DNA for the CDR3: TGCGCCAGCAGCTTGGAAGGGCATAGGAATGGCTACACCTTC. Translated, it gives CASSLEGHRNGYTF. The gene calls are TRBV5-1 and TRBJ1-2, with D hard to call. The CDR3 extends over 14 amino acids. Germline CDR1 SGHRS, CDR2 YFSETQ. V was pared by 0 bases and J by 6 bases, with 12 bases between.

The genes are TRBV10-2 and TRBJ2-7, with 11 positions matching TRBD2. Per the germline V gene, CDR1 is WSHSY and CDR2 is SAAADI. This CDR3 is 15 amino acids long. Trimming cost V 4 bases and J 0 bases; bases outside gene matches: 2. The CDR3 region is CASSGLAGSSYEQYF. The CDR3 region has the DNA TGCGCCAGCAGTGGACTAGCGGGGAGCTCCTACGAGCAGTACTTC.

The chain employs TRBV5-1 and TRBJ2-1, with 7 nucleotides matching TRBD1. J gave up 0 bases and V 2 bases, and 2 bases lay outside the gene matches. Germline V gene lookup returns CDR1 SGHRS and CDR2 YFSETQ. CDR3 length equals 15 residues. The CDR3: CASSLGDSSYNEQFF. As DNA, the CDR3 is TGCGCCAGCAGCTTAGGGGACAGCTCCTACAATGAGCAGTTCTTC.

The chain couples TRBV5-4 to TRBJ2-1, with 12 positions matching TRBD1. V trimming: 3 bases; J trimming: 5 bases; junction bases outside the gene matches: 12. The CDR3 is made up of 18 amino acids. CDR1 SGHNT and CDR2 YYREEE come from the germline V gene (reference sequence). CDR3 protein: CASSSTTTGTGGHNEQFF. CDR3 coding DNA: TGTGCCAGCAGCTCCACGACGACCGGGACAGGGGGCCACAATGAGCAGTTCTTC. The full variable domain, completed using reference TRBV5-4 and TRBJ2-1, is ETGVTQSPTHLIKTRGQQVTLRCSSQSGHNTVSWYQQALGQGPQFIFQYYREEENGRGNFPPRFSGLQFPNYSSELNVNALELDDSALYLCASSSTTTGTGGHNEQFFGPGTRLTVL.